This T cell receptor (beta chain) emerged from a study of blood T cell repertoires in COVID-19. V shed 2 bases and J shed 2 bases, with 14 bases lying between them. The CDR3 extends over 16 amino acids. The germline gives CDR1 MDHEN, CDR2 SYDVKM. Measured with immunoSEQ multiplex PCR; TCRdb has only the in-frame clones, and not every one. This table holds over 110,000 clones, approximately 81% found once. The chain carries TRBV28 and TRBJ2-3; TRBD1 might be the D (7 bases). This TCR was sampled from a man between 35 and 55 years old with acute COVID-19. The specimen sequenced was PBMCs or T cells enriched from blood (not recorded which). The CDR3 DNA follows: TGTGCCAGCAGTTTAGGAGGGGGCCTGAACACAGATACGCAGTATTTT. Residues: CASSLGGGLNTDTQYF.